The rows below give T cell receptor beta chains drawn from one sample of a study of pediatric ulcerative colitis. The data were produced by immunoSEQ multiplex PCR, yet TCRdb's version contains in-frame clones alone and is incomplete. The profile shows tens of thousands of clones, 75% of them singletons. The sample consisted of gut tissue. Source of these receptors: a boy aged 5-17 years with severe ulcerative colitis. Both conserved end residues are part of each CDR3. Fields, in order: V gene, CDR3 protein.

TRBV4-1	CASSQATQGMWEKLFF
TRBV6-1	CASSEAHGGGAGQETQYF
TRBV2	CASSEISGKTGELFF
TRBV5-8	CASSLYVTGISLWGYTF
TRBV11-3	CASSSSSLSETQYF
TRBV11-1	CASSFGKQGARSTEAFF
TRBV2	CASGFVDQPQHF
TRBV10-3	CAISESRAPRAGGYEQYF
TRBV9	CASSAGRTDPTDTQYF
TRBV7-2	CASRLGGISNQPQHF
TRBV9	CASSVAGTGAYNEQFF
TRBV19	CASSTSGGTDTQYF
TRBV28	CASRQQGDTEAFF
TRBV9	CASSPEGTELVEQYF
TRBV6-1	CASSEQPVGNSPLHF
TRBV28	CASSSPGQGATQYF
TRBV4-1	CASSLQGGYEQYF
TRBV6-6	CASSQLIDSPLHF
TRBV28	CASSFRTEETQYF
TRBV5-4	CASSLVTGQETQYF
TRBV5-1	CASSSLGGVGGLRTDTQYF
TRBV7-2	CASSLARRGTEAFF
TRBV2	CASQGGGPYNEQFF
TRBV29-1	CSARTAYYYGYTF
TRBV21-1	CATEIQGGEDYGYTF
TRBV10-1	CASSEERTDRPYEQYF
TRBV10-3	CAISEGTGVGANYGYTF
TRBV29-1	CSVAGTDISYEQYF
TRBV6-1	CASRFVDSNQPQHF
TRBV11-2	CASSLSSGGGETQYF
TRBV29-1	CSVTDAGRLYGYTF
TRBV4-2	CASSQDPVGDSGANVLTF
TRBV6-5	CASSWTSANTEAFF
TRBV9	CASSAVTGWNEQFF
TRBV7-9	CASSFLHPGQPYEQYF
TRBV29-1	CSGWTGTAEAFF
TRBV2	CASRMTPGDEKLFF
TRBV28	CASTPLGDLYGYTF
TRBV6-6	CASSSQTRGETQYF
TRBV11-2	CASSPRDRPGYGYTF
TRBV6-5	CASSETDSYEQYF
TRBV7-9	CASSPDRGNEKLFF
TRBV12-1	CASSFFLATEDNEQFF
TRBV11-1	CASSRYREALAFF
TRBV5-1	CASSLVENYGYTF
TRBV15	CATTSGGIYNEQFF
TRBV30	CAWNNDITYEQYF